This record concerns one T cell receptor (beta chain) sequence. There is no known antigen for this receptor. Base qualities are not recorded, but no much larger clone differs from it by a single base. This specimen belongs to a study of control samples from healthy donors and cancer patients (dated by TCRdb to the early 2020s). Libraries were made using the immunoSEQ multiplex PCR assay. Drawn from immuneACCESS, this table holds only the in-frame rearrangements with V and J called that TCRdb kept. Clones are partly lost; checked studies trace under half to an unresolved V gene and leave the rest unexplained. The sample profile shows around 99,000 clones; roughly nine tenths of them were found once. The ten largest clones capture 3.5% to 4.5% of the sample. At the junction V is shortened by 10 bases and J by 2 bases; bases outside the gene matches: 1. The germline V gene provides CDR1 ENHRY and CDR2 SYGVKD. The CDR3 goes from the cysteine to the phenylalanine over 13 residues. Only the CDR3 DNA is retained, 39 bases long and in frame from the first base.

The chain is encoded by TRBV10-3 joined to TRBJ2-6; 8 nucleotides in the junction match TRBD1. Material: blood. The source of this sequence is a human donor in good health. The donor label of this sample is uncertain. The CDR3 reads CATQGAGANVLTF. The DNA sequence is as follows: TGTGCCACACAGGGGGCTGGGGCCAACGTCCTGACTTTC.